A selection of T cell receptor beta chains follows, all from one sample in a study of monozygotic twins with inflammatory bowel disease. One entry per CDR3 protein, without DNA, is what TCRdb gives after re-calling the 5' RACE reads. The sample data list 170,000 or so distinct CDR3 sequences. Material: blood. Receptor source: a human donor with ulcerative colitis or Crohn's disease, or a healthy co-twin of an affected twin (not recorded which). CDR3s include the opening cysteine and the closing phenylalanine or tryptophan. Each record gives: V gene, J gene, CDR3 protein.

V: TRBV5-6; J: TRBJ2-1; CDR3: CASSFGRLAGGRNEQFF
V: TRBV5-6; J: TRBJ2-5; CDR3: CASSLRMGTVQETQYF
V: TRBV20-1; J: TRBJ1-2; CDR3: CSARDLSRGRAGYGYTF
V: TRBV6-1; J: TRBJ2-7; CDR3: CASGKRGVSPSYEEYF
V: TRBV6-6; J: TRBJ2-7; CDR3: CASSYSGDNYEQYF
V: TRBV12-3/TRBV12-4; J: TRBJ2-2; CDR3: CASSLGGRMGGELFF
V: TRBV5-1; J: TRBJ1-1; CDR3: CASSSGQGMNTEAFF
V: TRBV18; J: TRBJ1-3; CDR3: CASSPPIGQGENTIYF
V: TRBV20-1; J: TRBJ2-3; CDR3: CSASSPGGTQYF
V: TRBV5-1; J: TRBJ1-2; CDR3: CASTLPGQGHGYTF
V: TRBV7-2; J: TRBJ1-6; CDR3: CASSSDRGAYSPLHF
V: TRBV4-3; J: TRBJ1-3; CDR3: CASSQERTGGLNTIYF
V: TRBV7-2; J: TRBJ2-3; CDR3: CASSLGGAGADTQYF
V: TRBV11-2; J: TRBJ2-3; CDR3: CASSLPSSTDTQYF
V: TRBV10-3; J: TRBJ2-6; CDR3: CAISSEAVANVLTF
V: TRBV20-1; J: TRBJ2-1; CDR3: CSAHSGGPSSYNEQFF
V: TRBV3-1; J: TRBJ2-7; CDR3: CASSQGQRRYEQYF
V: TRBV12-2; J: TRBJ2-7; CDR3: CASRLEAPLDRTPYEQYF
V: TRBV20-1; J: TRBJ2-1; CDR3: CSARTQTSGGLYNEQFF
V: TRBV7-2; J: TRBJ2-2; CDR3: CASSYPPGELFF
V: TRBV7-9; J: TRBJ2-7; CDR3: CASSPLLQGYYEQYF
V: TRBV5-1; J: TRBJ1-1; CDR3: CASSEDSYRVRGTEAFF
V: TRBV20-1; J: TRBJ2-7; CDR3: CSAGDGTRSSYEQYF
V: TRBV6-1; J: TRBJ2-1; CDR3: CASRGGQGSYNEQFF
V: TRBV9; J: TRBJ2-1; CDR3: CASSVWRGGSGDEQFF
V: TRBV19; J: TRBJ2-7; CDR3: CASSSRQASSYEQYF